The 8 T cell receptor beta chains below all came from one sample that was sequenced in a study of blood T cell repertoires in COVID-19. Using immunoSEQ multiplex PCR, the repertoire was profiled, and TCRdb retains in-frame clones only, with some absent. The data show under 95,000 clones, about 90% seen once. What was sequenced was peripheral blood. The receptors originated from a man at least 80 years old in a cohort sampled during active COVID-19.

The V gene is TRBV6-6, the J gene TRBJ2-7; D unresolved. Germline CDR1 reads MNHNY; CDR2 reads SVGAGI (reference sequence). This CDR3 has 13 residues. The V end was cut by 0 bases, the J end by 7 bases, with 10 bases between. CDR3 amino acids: CASSYSISGEQYV. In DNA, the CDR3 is TGTGCCAGCAGTTACTCCATTTCAGGAGAGCAGTACGTC.

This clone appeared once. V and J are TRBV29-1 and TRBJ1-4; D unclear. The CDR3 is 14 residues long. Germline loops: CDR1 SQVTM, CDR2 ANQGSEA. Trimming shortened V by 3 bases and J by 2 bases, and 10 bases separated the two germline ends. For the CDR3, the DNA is TGCAGCGTTGATAGGAGTGGGACTAATGAAAAACTGTTTTTT. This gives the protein CSVDRSGTNEKLFF. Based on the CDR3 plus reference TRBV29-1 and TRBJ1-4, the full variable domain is SAVISQKPSRDICQRGTSLTIQCQVDSQVTMMFWYRQQPGQSLTLIATANQGSEATYESGFVIDKFPISRPNLTFSTLTVSNMSPEDSSIYLCSVDRSGTNEKLFFGSGTQLSVL.

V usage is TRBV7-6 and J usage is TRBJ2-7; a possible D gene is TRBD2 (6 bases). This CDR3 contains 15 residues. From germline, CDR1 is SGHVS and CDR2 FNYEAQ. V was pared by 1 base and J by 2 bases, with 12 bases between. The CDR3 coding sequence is TGTGCCAGCAGCTTAGAGGCGGGGCGAACCTACGAGCAGTACTTC. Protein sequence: CASSLEAGRTYEQYF.

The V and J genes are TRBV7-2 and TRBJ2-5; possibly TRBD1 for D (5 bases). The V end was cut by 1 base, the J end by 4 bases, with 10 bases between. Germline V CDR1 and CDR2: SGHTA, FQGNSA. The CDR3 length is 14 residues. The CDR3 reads CASSLDRGRETQYF. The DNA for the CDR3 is TGTGCCAGCAGCTTAGATAGGGGTAGAGAGACCCAGTACTTC.

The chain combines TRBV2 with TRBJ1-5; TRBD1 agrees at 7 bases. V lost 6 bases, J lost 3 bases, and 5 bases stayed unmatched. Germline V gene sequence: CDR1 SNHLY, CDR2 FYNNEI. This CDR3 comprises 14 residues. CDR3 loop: CASSLGQTNQPQHF. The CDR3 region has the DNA TGTGCCAGCAGCCTGGGACAGACCAATCAGCCCCAGCATTTT.

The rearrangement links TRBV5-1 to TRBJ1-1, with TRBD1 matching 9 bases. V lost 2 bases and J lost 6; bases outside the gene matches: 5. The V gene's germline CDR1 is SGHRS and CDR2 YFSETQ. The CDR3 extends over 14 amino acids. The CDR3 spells CASSFQTGGSEAFF. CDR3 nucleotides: TGCGCCAGCAGCTTCCAGACAGGGGGGTCTGAAGCTTTCTTT.

The CDR3 DNA follows: TGTGCCAGCAGCCACCTATCAGGGTCCGGGGCCAACGTCCTGACTTTC. Translating gives CASSHLSGSGANVLTF. This rearrangement joins TRBV4-2 to TRBJ2-6, with D possibly matching TRBD1 (5 bases). V gave up 3 bases and J gave up 4 bases, with 13 bases separating them. Germline CDR1 reads LGHNA; CDR2 reads YNFKEQ. CDR3 length: 16 amino acids.

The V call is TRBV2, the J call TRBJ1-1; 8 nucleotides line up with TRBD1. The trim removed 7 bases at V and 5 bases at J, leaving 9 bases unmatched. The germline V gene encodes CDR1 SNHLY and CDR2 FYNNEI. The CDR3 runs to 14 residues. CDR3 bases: TGTGCCAGCACCTTTGACAGGGGTGGGACTGAAGCTTTCTTT. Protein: CASTFDRGGTEAFF.